The 23 T cell receptor beta chains below all came from one sample that was sequenced in a study of CD8 T cells in ankylosing spondylitis. From the 5' RACE reads, TCRdb called clonotypes with MiXCR, one entry per CDR3 protein. The top ten hold approximately 8% of the sample, which has 150,000 to 200,000 distinct CDR3 sequences, about a sixth seen once. Sequencing input: blood, either unsorted or a sorted T cell fraction (not recorded which). The receptors here all came from a male donor with ankylosing spondylitis or in good health (not recorded which).

This clonotype was observed many times. Sequence at one end of the junction differs from germline and may be a read error. The CDR3 nucleotides read TGTGCCAGCAGTGAATCTGGGAGAGCTAATGAAAACCTGTTTTTT. This codes for CASSESGRANENLFF. This chain joins TRBV6-1 and TRBJ1-4; no clear D. CDR3 length equals 15 residues. The V gene's germline CDR1 is MNHNS and CDR2 SASEGT.

The J gene is TRBJ2-2, the V gene TRBV6-5; D call uncertain. The germline V gene has CDR1 MNHEY and CDR2 SVGAGI. This CDR3 has 14 residues. Between the trimmed V and J ends, which lost 2 bases and 1 base, there was a span of 5 bases. The CDR3 DNA sequence: TGTGCCAGCAGTTACCCCCAGAACACCGGGGAGCTGTTTTTT. It specifies CASSYPQNTGELFF.

The chain couples TRBV10-1 to TRBJ1-1; no firm D call. The CDR3 spans 13 residues. Trimming left V 6 bases short and J 4 bases short, with 12 bases between. CDR1 is WNHNN and CDR2 is SYGVQD in the germline V gene (reference sequence). In nucleotides, the CDR3 is TGCGCCAGCAGACGCACTTCAGGCACTGAAGCTTTCTTT. It is translated as CASRRTSGTEAFF.

This sequence joins TRBV5-1 and TRBJ2-3; tentative D call: TRBD2 (6 bases). With 1 base removed from V and 5 bases from J, the gap between germline ends came to 11 bases. Looked up from germline, CDR1 is SGHRS and CDR2 is YFSETQ. The CDR3 consists of 14 residues. In DNA, the CDR3 is TGCGCCAGCAGCTTGTTCCTAGCGAGAGATACGCAGTATTTT. Its protein is CASSLFLARDTQYF. Full variable domain (missing parts from reference TRBV5-1 and TRBJ2-3): KAGVTQTPRYLIKTRGQQVTLSCSPISGHRSVSWYQQTPGQGLQFLFEYFSETQRNKGNFPGRFSGRQFSNSRSEMNVSTLELGDSALYLCASSLFLARDTQYFGPGTRLTVL.

This clonotype was picked up many times. The rearrangement links TRBV20-1 to TRBJ1-5; 7 bases are shared with TRBD1. The CDR3 sequence is 13 residues long. The germline V gene encodes CDR1 DFQATT and CDR2 SNEGSKA (reference sequence). Trimming at V came to 6 bases and at J to 4 bases, leaving 6 bases not matched to a gene. The CDR3 coding sequence is TGCAGTGCACTGACAGGGATTAATCAGCCCCAGCATTTT. Its protein is CSALTGINQPQHF.

The J gene is TRBJ2-3, the V gene TRBV7-6, with 7 positions matching TRBD2. The CDR3 is made up of 16 amino acids. Germline V CDR1 and CDR2: SGHVS, FNYEAQ. Trimming cost V 3 bases and J 3 bases; bases outside gene matches: 9. For the CDR3, the DNA is TGTGCCAGCAGCTTGACTAGCCAGAGAATGACAGATACGCAGTATTTT. This encodes CASSLTSQRMTDTQYF.

The sample holds many counts of this clonotype. The chain carries TRBV6-2 or TRBV6-3 and TRBJ2-3; no reliable D call. CDR3 length equals 15 residues. V was shortened by 2 bases and J by 1 base, with 10 bases between the two germline ends. The germline V gene has CDR1 MNHEY and CDR2 SVGEGT. In DNA form, the CDR3 reads TGTGCCAGCAGTTACAGTGGAACCCGCACAGATACGCAGTATTTT. Protein: CASSYSGTRTDTQYF.

J is TRBJ2-7 and V is TRBV4-1, with a tentative D call TRBD1 (6 bases). Per germline, CDR1 MGHRA and CDR2 YSYEKL. This CDR3 region has 14 residues. Trimming took off 3 bases at V and 0 bases at J, with 9 bases between the two ends. Written as DNA, the CDR3 is TGCGCCAGCAGCCAGACGGACAGCTCCTACGAGCAGTACTTC. Protein sequence: CASSQTDSSYEQYF.

This clonotype was picked up many times. V gene TRBV2 combines with J gene TRBJ1-1, with a tentative D call TRBD1 (5 bases). Trimming pared 4 bases from V and 0 bases from J, leaving 9 bases between. Germline V gene sequence: CDR1 SNHLY, CDR2 FYNNEI. There are 14 residues in the CDR3. CDR3 protein: CASSVTEMNTEAFF. The CDR3 DNA follows: TGTGCCAGCAGTGTGACAGAGATGAACACTGAAGCTTTCTTT. The full variable domain, completed using reference TRBV2 and TRBJ1-1, is EPEVTQTPSHQVTQMGQEVILRCVPISNHLYFYWYRQILGQKVEFLVSFYNNEISEKSEIFDDQFSVERPDGSNFTLKIRSTKLEDSAMYFCASSVTEMNTEAFFGQGTRLTVV.

The DNA for the CDR3 is TGTGCCAGCAGCTCCCCTCAGAGGACAGGGGCCGGGGAGCTGTTTTTT. This gives the protein CASSSPQRTGAGELFF. The V call is TRBV11-2, the J call TRBJ2-2; 9 nucleotides line up with TRBD1. V trimming: 4 bases; J trimming: 6 bases; junction bases outside the gene matches: 9. The germline gives CDR1 SGHAT, CDR2 FQNNGV. The CDR3 is 16 residues long.

The chain has TRBV5-6 and TRBJ2-2; D is perhaps TRBD1 or TRBD2 (5 bases each). The V gene's germline CDR1 is SGHDT and CDR2 YYEEEE. Trimming removed 4 bases from V and 6 bases from J, with 16 bases in between. The CDR3 covers 15 residues. CDR3 residues: CASSPGTLGSGELFF. CDR3 in DNA: TGTGCCAGCAGCCCCGGGACGCTCGGGTCCGGGGAGCTGTTTTTT. The full variable domain, rest sourced from reference TRBV5-6 and TRBJ2-2, is DAGVTQSPTHLIKTRGQQVTLRCSPKSGHDTVSWYQQALGQGPQFIFQYYEEEERQRGNFPDRFSGHQFPNYSSELNVNALLLGDSALYLCASSPGTLGSGELFFGEGSRLTVL.

This clonotype was counted at least ten times. The DNA of the CDR3 is TGCAGTGCTAGATCCGGACGAACGGGACGTTTCGGTGAGCAGTTCTTC. Translating gives CSARSGRTGRFGEQFF. The rearrangement uses TRBV20-1 and TRBJ2-1; either TRBD1 or TRBD2 may fit D (5 bases each). Germline-derived CDR1 and CDR2 are DFQATT and SNEGSKA (reference sequence). The CDR3 runs to 16 residues. V was pared by 2 bases and J by 9 bases, with 23 bases between.

This clonotype has at least ten counts. The rearrangement uses TRBV10-3 and TRBJ2-2; 14 bases are a match to TRBD2. The V segment lost 11 bases and the J segment 6 bases; nucleotides outside the gene matches: 11. The CDR3 loop spans 16 amino acids. The V gene's germline CDR1 is ENHRY and CDR2 SYGVKD. In DNA form, the CDR3 reads TGTGCCGTCAACAGGGGGACTAGCGGGAGCGCCGGGGAGCTGTTTTTT. This codes for CAVNRGTSGSAGELFF.

In this sample, this clonotype turned up many times. The rearrangement joins TRBV20-1 to TRBJ2-7; D perhaps matches TRBD2 (5 bases). Trimming removed 7 bases from V and 3 bases from J, with 19 bases in between. CDR1 DFQATT and CDR2 SNEGSKA come from the germline V gene (reference sequence). This CDR3 spans 14 amino acids. The CDR3, as DNA: TGCAGTGTCCGAAGTGGGAGAGACTACTACGAGCAGTACTTC. Encoded protein: CSVRSGRDYYEQYF.

This clonotype was seen more than once but under ten times. Here the CDR3 DNA reads TGTGCCAGCAGCCCCCAAGGCCGTAACCAAGAGACCCAGTACTTC. It encodes CASSPQGRNQETQYF. The rearrangement uses TRBV5-4 and TRBJ2-5; unclear D gene. Trimming removed 4 bases from V and 0 bases from J, with 13 bases in between. Germline V gives CDR1 SGHNT, CDR2 YYREEE (reference sequence). The length of the CDR3 is 15 residues.

CDR3 DNA sequence: TGTGCCAGCAGTCCCAAAGCGCTTGGCTACACCTTC. Amino acids: CASSPKALGYTF. This rearrangement joins TRBV28 to TRBJ1-2; D remains ambiguous. The CDR3 covers 12 residues. The germline CDR1 and CDR2 sequences are MDHEN and SYDVKM. The V end lost 5 bases, the J end lost 7 bases, and 11 bases lay between the germline ends.

The chain recombines TRBV12-3 or TRBV12-4 with TRBJ1-5; D perhaps matches TRBD1 (5 bases). Trimming cost V 6 bases and J 9 bases, with 18 bases left between them. The CDR3 contains 14 residues. In nucleotides, the CDR3 is TGTGCCAGCAGGCTACAGGTCTCCGGGGGGCCCCAGCATTTT. Translation: CASRLQVSGGPQHF.

This clonotype was seen ten or more times. The chain employs TRBV11-2 and TRBJ2-2; no firm D call. V shed 2 bases and J shed 0 bases, with 7 bases lying between them. Germline V lookup: CDR1 SGHAT, CDR2 FQNNGV. The CDR3 sequence is 15 residues long. CDR3 region: CASSLRLPNTGELFF. Here the CDR3 DNA reads TGTGCCAGCAGCTTAAGGCTCCCGAACACCGGGGAGCTGTTTTTT.

This clonotype was counted many times. The chain uses TRBV20-1 and TRBJ2-5; D call uncertain. Germline V lookup: CDR1 DFQATT, CDR2 SNEGSKA (reference sequence). V was pared by 0 bases and J by 3 bases, with 8 bases between. The CDR3 is 13 amino acids. CDR3 sequence: CSARDGGKETQYF. The CDR3 nucleotides are TGCAGTGCTAGAGACGGTGGAAAAGAGACCCAGTACTTC.

There are a few counts of this clonotype. V is TRBV2 and J is TRBJ2-1; TRBD2 aligns across 14 bases. Germline V lookup: CDR1 SNHLY, CDR2 FYNNEI. This CDR3 region has 17 residues. The ends lost 5 bases at V and 5 bases at J; junction bases unmatched: 8. CDR3 protein: CASSYVGTSGRDNEQFF. For the CDR3, the DNA is TGTGCCAGCAGTTACGTAGGGACTAGCGGGAGAGACAATGAGCAGTTCTTC.

The chain has TRBV11-2 and TRBJ2-5; 10 bases agree with TRBD1. This CDR3 comprises 15 residues. V lost 1 base and J lost 6; bases outside the gene matches: 5. Germline V gives CDR1 SGHAT, CDR2 FQNNGV. CDR3 nucleotides: TGTGCCAGCAGCTTAGCCGGGACAGGGGACAAGACCCAGTACTTC. It is translated as CASSLAGTGDKTQYF. Complete variable domain (other parts from reference TRBV11-2 and TRBJ2-5): EAGVAQSPRYKIIEKRQSVAFWCNPISGHATLYWYQQILGQGPKLLIQFQNNGVVDDSQLPKDRFSAERLKGVDSTLKIQPAKLEDSAVYLCASSLAGTGDKTQYFGPGTRLLVL.

This clonotype appeared many times. This chain joins TRBV24-1 and TRBJ1-5; D may be TRBD1 (5 bases). V was clipped by 7 bases and J by 0 bases, with 12 bases between them. Germline lookup yields CDR1 KGHDR and CDR2 SFDVKD. This CDR3 is 15 amino acids long. The CDR3: CATRASGGSNQPQHF. The CDR3 coding sequence is TGTGCCACCAGAGCTAGCGGGGGTAGCAATCAGCCCCAGCATTTT.

The rearrangement joins TRBV20-1 to TRBJ2-1; 12 bases fit TRBD2. The ends lost 1 base at V and 7 bases at J; junction bases unmatched: 8. The CDR3 is 16 residues long. Germline V gene data show CDR1 as DFQATT and CDR2 as SNEGSKA (reference sequence). The CDR3 nucleotides read TGCAGTGCTAGAGCGAGACTAGCGGGAGTTTGGAATGAGCAGTTCTTC. Translating gives CSARARLAGVWNEQFF.